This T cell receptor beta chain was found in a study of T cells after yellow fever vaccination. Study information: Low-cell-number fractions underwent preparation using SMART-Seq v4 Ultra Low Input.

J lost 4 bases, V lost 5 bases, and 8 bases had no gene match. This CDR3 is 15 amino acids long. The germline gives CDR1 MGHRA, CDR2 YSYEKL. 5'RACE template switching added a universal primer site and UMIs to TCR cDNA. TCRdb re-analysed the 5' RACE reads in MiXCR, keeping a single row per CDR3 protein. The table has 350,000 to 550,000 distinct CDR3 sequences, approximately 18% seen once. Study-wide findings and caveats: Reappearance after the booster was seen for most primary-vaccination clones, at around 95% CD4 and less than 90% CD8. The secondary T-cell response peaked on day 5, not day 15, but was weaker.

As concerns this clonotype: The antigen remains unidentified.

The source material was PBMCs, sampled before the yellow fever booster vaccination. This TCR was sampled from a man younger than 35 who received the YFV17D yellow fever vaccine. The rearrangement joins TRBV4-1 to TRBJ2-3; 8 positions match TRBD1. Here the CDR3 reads CASSARQGQADTQYF. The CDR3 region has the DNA TGCGCCAGCAGCGCCAGACAGGGGCAGGCAGATACGCAGTATTTT.